This TCR beta chain was sequenced in a study of shared T cell receptors in the human thymus (dated by TCRdb to the early 2020s). Regarding the study in general: The study examined how self-reactive, shared T-cell receptor alpha chains are generated in the human thymus.

V is cut by 6 bases and J by 3 bases, and the space between the germline ends is 13 bases. Including the terminal cysteine and phenylalanine, the CDR3 comprises 14 residues. The kept DNA is CDR3 alone, 42 bases in frame from the first base. CDR1 and CDR2 are drawn from the germline V gene (reference sequence): LNHDA, SQIVND. Turning to this clone: Its antigen is not yet known. No per-base quality is available; no much larger clone lies one base away.

The library was obtained by the immunoSEQ multiplex PCR assay. TCRdb re-hosts the immuneACCESS table, in-frame sequences only. Its copies lack some clones; in the studies checked, an unresolved V gene accounts for under half of them, and the cause for the rest is not known. The sample profile shows 540,000 or so clones; about 84% of them were found once. Of the sample, about 0.014% is held by the ten largest clones. These data were likewise used in another study, on human thymus T cells. The second study also describes: Immunologically healthy infants undergoing open corrective cardiac surgery for congenital heart defects in Finland were used as donors. Thymus tissue was obtained as surgical resects removed during corrective cardiac surgery. Usage of V and J gene segments appeared to be biased in both the thymic and the peripheral blood repertoires. Highly overlapping thymic TCR repertoires among unrelated individuals were reported in the related research. The study described the TCR alpha and beta repertoires in about eight infant thymus samples and a few matching peripheral blood samples. The cohort included about 6 male and two female infants, with donor ages spanning 7 to 244 days. Thymocytes were mechanically released from the tissue and were stored as pellets of about 8.5-31 million cells at -70 degrees C. A QIAsymphony instrument was used to extract genomic DNA from the frozen cell pellets. Using the immunoSEQ multiplex PCR assay, the TCRB and TCRAD loci were amplified from a standardized quantity of quality-controlled genomic DNA. Amplicons spanned the V(D)J region at a length sufficient to cover the CDR3 and identify V and J genes. The commercial immunoSEQ service was used to sequence amplicons on an Illumina platform. Primer bias and sequencing errors were corrected using previously described methods, and TCRAD and TCRB definitions followed the IMGT database. Repertoires were analysed with immunoSEQ Analyzer 3.0 and VDJTools, covering basic statistics, V/J segment usage, diversity estimates, rarefaction and pairwise overlap. Diversity was estimated using the Chao1, ChaoE, Efron-Thisted, Shannon and inverse Simpson indices, and was also estimated on datasets down-sampled to the size of the smallest sample. For repertoire overlap, CDR3 nucleotide sequence, V gene and J gene had to match strictly, and clustering was done by Jaccard-based multidimensional scaling. On average, thymus samples yielded around 850,000 unique TCRB clonotypes, whereas blood samples yielded about 80,000.

This clonotype was obtained from a boy under two years old with a congenital heart defect. Donor details come from another sample of the same person, matched by shared clones. The chain links TRBV19 with TRBJ2-3; a weak D assignment points to TRBD2 (5 bases agree). Sequenced sample: thymocytes. The nucleotide sequence reads as follows: TGTGCCAGTAGCCAACTAGATAGGACAGATACGCAGTATTTT. This translates into CASSQLDRTDTQYF.